The 4 T cell receptor beta chains below all came from one sample that was sequenced in a study of control samples from healthy donors and cancer patients. Clones were read by immunoSEQ multiplex PCR, and TCRdb kept only the in-frame ones, dropping some. The sample includes 170,000 or so clones, approximately 91% of them seen just once. The sample was blood. These receptors were taken from a woman aged 40 to 49 in good health.

This clone was seen just once. This chain links TRBV5-4 with TRBJ2-5; 10 bases line up with TRBD2. J was trimmed by 5 bases and V by 4 bases; bases with no gene match: 11. CDR1 is SGHNT, CDR2 YYREEE, per germline (reference sequence). The CDR3 length is 16 residues. CDR3 coding DNA: TGTGCCAGCAGCCCCACAAGCGGGGGGGCGCGGGAGACCCAGTACTTC. Translated, it gives CASSPTSGGARETQYF.

Regarding this clone: Different DNA sequences within this sample yield the same CDR3. V and J are TRBV5-1 and TRBJ1-1; TRBD1 is a possible D gene (6 bases). Germline-derived CDR1 and CDR2 are SGHRS and YFSETQ. The CDR3 contains 13 residues. The ends were cut back, 3 bases at V and 1 base at J, with 7 bases in the middle. CDR3 residues: CASSSTGNTEAFF. As DNA, the CDR3 is TGCGCCAGCAGCTCGACAGGGAACACTGAAGCTTTCTTT.

This chain links TRBV12-3 or TRBV12-4 with TRBJ2-2; D is uncertain. This CDR3 has 13 residues. The ends were cut back, 6 bases at V and 2 bases at J, with 7 bases in the middle. DNA of the CDR3: TGTGCCAGCAGCCGTGAAAACACCGGGGAGCTGTTTTTT. Protein product: CASSRENTGELFF.

This clone was counted a single time. The gene calls are TRBV18 and TRBJ2-3; D not certain. The germline V and J ends were trimmed by 2 bases and 5 bases, with 8 bases remaining between them. The CDR3 consists of 13 residues. Germline lookup yields CDR1 KGHSH and CDR2 LQKENI. CDR3 DNA: TGTGCCAGCTCACCAGCAAGAGAAGATACGCAGTATTTT. It encodes CASSPAREDTQYF.